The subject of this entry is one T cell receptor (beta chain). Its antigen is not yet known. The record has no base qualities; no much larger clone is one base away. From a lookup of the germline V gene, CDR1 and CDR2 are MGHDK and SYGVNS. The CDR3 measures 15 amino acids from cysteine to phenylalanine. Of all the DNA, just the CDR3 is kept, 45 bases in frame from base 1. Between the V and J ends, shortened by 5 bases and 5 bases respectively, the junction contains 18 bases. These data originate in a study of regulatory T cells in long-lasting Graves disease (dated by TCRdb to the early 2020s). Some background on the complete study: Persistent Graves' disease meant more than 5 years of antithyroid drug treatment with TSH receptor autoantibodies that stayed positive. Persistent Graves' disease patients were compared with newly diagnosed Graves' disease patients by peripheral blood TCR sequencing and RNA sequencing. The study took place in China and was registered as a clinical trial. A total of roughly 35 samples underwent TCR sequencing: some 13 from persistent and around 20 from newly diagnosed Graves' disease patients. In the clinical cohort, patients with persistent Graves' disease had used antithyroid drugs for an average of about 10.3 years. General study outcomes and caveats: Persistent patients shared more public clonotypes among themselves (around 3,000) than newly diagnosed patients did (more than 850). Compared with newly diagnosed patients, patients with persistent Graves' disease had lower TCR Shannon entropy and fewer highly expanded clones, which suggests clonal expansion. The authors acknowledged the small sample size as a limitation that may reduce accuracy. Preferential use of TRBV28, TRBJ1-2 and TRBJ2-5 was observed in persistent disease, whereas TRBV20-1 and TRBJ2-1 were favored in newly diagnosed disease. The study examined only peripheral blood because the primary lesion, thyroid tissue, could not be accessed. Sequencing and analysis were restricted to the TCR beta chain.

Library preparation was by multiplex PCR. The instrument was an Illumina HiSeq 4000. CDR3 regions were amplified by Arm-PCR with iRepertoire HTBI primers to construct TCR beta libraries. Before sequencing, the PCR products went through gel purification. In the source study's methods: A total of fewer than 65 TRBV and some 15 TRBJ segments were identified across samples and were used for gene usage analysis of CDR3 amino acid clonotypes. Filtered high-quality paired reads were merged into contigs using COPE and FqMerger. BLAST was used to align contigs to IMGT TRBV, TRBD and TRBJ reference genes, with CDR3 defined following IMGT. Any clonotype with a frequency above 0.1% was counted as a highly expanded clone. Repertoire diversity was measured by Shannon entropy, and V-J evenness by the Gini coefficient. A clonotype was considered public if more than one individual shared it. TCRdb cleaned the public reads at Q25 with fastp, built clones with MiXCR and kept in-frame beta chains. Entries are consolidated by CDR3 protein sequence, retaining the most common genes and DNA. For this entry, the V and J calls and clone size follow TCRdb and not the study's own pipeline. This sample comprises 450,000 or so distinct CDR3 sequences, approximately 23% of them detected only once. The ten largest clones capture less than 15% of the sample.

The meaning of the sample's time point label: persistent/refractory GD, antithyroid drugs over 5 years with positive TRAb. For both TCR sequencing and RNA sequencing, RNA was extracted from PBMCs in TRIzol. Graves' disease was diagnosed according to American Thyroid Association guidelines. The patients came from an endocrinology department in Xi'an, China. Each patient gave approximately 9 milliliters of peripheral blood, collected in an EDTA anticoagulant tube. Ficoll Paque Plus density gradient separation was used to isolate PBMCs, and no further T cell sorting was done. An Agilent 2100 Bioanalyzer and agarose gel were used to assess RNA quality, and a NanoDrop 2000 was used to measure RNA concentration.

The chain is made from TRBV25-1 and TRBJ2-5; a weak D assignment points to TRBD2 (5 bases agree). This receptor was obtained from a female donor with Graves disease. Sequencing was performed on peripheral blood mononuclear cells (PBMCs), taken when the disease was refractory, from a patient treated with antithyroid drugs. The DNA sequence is TGTGCCAGCAGTCCCAGGACCAGGCCGGGGGAGACCCAGTACTTC. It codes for CASSPRTRPGETQYF.